Sequencing of this T cell receptor beta chain was carried out in a study of T cell repertoires in cytomegalovirus infection. Study-level background: An indication of both CMV infection and matching HLA type came from public TCR beta signatures. General study results and limits: Cumulated frequencies of public TCR beta families served to identify carriers of CMV plus the relevant HLA. Predominance within the ex vivo response was attributable to HLA-C-restricted CMV-specific TCR beta clonotypes.

J gave up 4 bases and V 3 bases, and 13 bases lay outside the gene matches. Per germline, CDR1 MNHNY and CDR2 SVGAGI (reference sequence). The CDR3 contains 18 residues. In TCRdb, the reads were re-called with MiXCR into one record per CDR3 protein. The data hold over 150,000 distinct CDR3 sequences, with approximately 15% observed a single time. This clonotype was seen repeatedly, ten times or more. Its target is unknown. This TCR was sampled from a human donor in good health (CMV status not recorded). Some clones in this sample may be carry-over from other donors' samples. The chain combines TRBV6-6 with TRBJ1-5; 9 nucleotides match TRBD1. Sequenced material: PBMCs. CDR3 coding DNA: TGTGCCAGCAGTTATAAAGGGACAGGGTCTCGAGATAATCAGCCCCAGCATTTT. The encoded protein is CASSYKGTGSRDNQPQHF.